These 27 T cell receptor beta chains came from one sample sequenced in a study of beta chain features in type 1 diabetes. Expressed TCRB transcripts were sequenced, since all the RNA that had been isolated was reverse transcribed. Profiling relied on immunoSEQ multiplex PCR, and the TCRdb table lists in-frame clones only, not all of them. The sample shows under 450,000 clones, around 14% of them seen only once. Sequencing input: naive CD4+ T cells from blood. Source of these receptors: a man aged 25-40 years in good health.

This chain joins TRBV30 and TRBJ1-1, with 7 bases fitting TRBD1. The J segment lost 4 bases and the V segment lost 0 bases, leaving 8 bases of the junction unmatched. The germline gives CDR1 GTSNPN, CDR2 SVGIG (reference sequence). The CDR3 sequence is 15 residues long. The CDR3 sequence is CAWSVGGTATTEAFF. The CDR3 nucleotides read TGTGCCTGGAGTGTAGGCGGGACAGCGACCACTGAAGCTTTCTTT. The complete variable domain, with remaining parts taken from reference TRBV30 and TRBJ1-1, reads SQTIHQWPATLVQPVGSPLSLECTVEGTSNPNLYWYRQAAGRGLQLLFYSVGIGQISSEVPQNLSASRPQDRQFILSSKKLLLSDSGFYLCAWSVGGTATTEAFFGQGTRLTVV.

The CDR3 is CASKEDTDNEQFF. The CDR3 DNA sequence: TGTGCCAGTAAGGAGGATACCGACAATGAGCAGTTCTTC. The chain uses TRBV19 and TRBJ2-1, with D maybe TRBD2 (5 bases). The CDR3 length is 13 residues. The germline V and J ends were trimmed by 7 bases and 5 bases, with 12 bases remaining between them. CDR1 and CDR2 from the germline V gene are LNHDA and SQIVND (reference sequence). The full variable domain, its missing parts supplied by reference TRBV19 and TRBJ2-1, is DGGITQSPKYLFRKEGQNVTLSCEQNLNHDAMYWYRQDPGQGLRLIYYSQIVNDFQKGDIAEGYSVSREKKESFPLTVTSAQKNPTAFYLCASKEDTDNEQFFGPGTRLTVL.

This rearrangement joins TRBV14 to TRBJ2-5, with D perhaps given as TRBD1 or TRBD2 (5 bases each). CDR3 length: 17 amino acids. V was clipped by 1 base and J by 2 bases, with 17 bases between them. The germline V gene encodes CDR1 SGHDN and CDR2 FVKESK. The CDR3 nucleotides are TGTGCCAGCAGCCAAGCCCTCCGGGACGTTTGGCAAGAGACCCAGTACTTC. Translated: CASSQALRDVWQETQYF.

This clone was picked up a small number of times. The chain combines TRBV10-3 with TRBJ2-3, with TRBD2 matching over 7 bases. Losses at the gene ends were 4 bases for V and 5 bases for J; bases not matched to a gene: 6. This CDR3 has 14 amino acids. Germline V CDR1 and CDR2: ENHRY, SYGVKD. CDR3 residues: CAISVEAGLDTQYF. CDR3 nucleotide sequence: TGTGCCATCAGTGTGGAAGCGGGACTAGATACGCAGTATTTT.

This clone was seen only a few times. At the DNA level, this CDR3 is encoded by other sequences in the same sample as well. CDR3 sequence: CASSFLADTQYF. The CDR3 DNA follows: TGTGCCAGCAGCTTTTTGGCAGATACGCAGTATTTT. The rearrangement uses TRBV7-2 and TRBJ2-3; D not certain. Per the germline V gene, CDR1 is SGHTA and CDR2 is FQGNSA. CDR3 length: 12 amino acids. The V and J ends lost 3 bases and 4 bases respectively, with 5 bases between them.

The chain has TRBV7-2 and TRBJ2-3; D perhaps matches TRBD1 (6 bases). The CDR3 has 15 residues. V gave up 5 bases and J gave up 7 bases, with 19 bases separating them. Germline V gives CDR1 SGHTA, CDR2 FQGNSA. The CDR3 region has the DNA TGTGCCAGCAGCATCGGGTCTGGGGGCAAGTATACGCAGTATTTT. It specifies CASSIGSGGKYTQYF.

The chain joins TRBV10-3 to TRBJ2-2; 9 bases are a match to TRBD1. Trimming removed 10 bases from V and 6 bases from J; junction bases left unmatched: 9. The germline gives CDR1 ENHRY, CDR2 SYGVKD. The CDR3 has 14 residues. As DNA, the CDR3 is TGTGCCACCACAGGGGGCTCCGTTGCCGGGGAGCTGTTTTTT. Its translation: CATTGGSVAGELFF.

The chain employs TRBV12-5 and TRBJ2-1; D might be TRBD1 (5 bases). This CDR3 is 13 amino acids long. Trimming left V 5 bases short and J 5 bases short, with 10 bases between. CDR1 and CDR2 (germline): LGHNT, FRNRAP. CDR3 loop: CASGPIRDNEQFF. The CDR3 DNA reads as TGTGCTAGTGGTCCGATCAGGGACAATGAGCAGTTCTTC.

The J gene is TRBJ1-1, the V gene TRBV29-1; D is uncertain. Per germline, CDR1 SQVTM and CDR2 ANQGSEA. This CDR3 comprises 13 residues. V was clipped by 8 bases and J by 3 bases, with 16 bases between them. CDR3 protein: CSRCDTWDTEAFF. The CDR3 DNA sequence: TGCAGCCGGTGTGATACTTGGGACACTGAAGCTTTCTTT.

The sample holds a few counts of this clone. This chain joins TRBV25-1 and TRBJ2-1; possibly TRBD2 for D (6 bases). CDR1 and CDR2 (germline): MGHDK, SYGVNS. The CDR3 spans 14 residues. The germline V and J ends were trimmed by 5 bases and 8 bases, with 16 bases remaining between them. CDR3: CASSKGGGADEQFF. The CDR3, as DNA: TGTGCCAGCAGTAAGGGAGGAGGGGCCGATGAGCAGTTCTTC.

This clone was detected only a few times. V and J are TRBV11-3 and TRBJ2-7; D may be TRBD2 (6 bases). Germline CDR1 reads SGHNT; CDR2 reads YENEEA. Trimming removed 1 base at V and 4 bases at J, with 8 bases between. This CDR3 spans 13 amino acids. CDR3 sequence (DNA): TGTGCCAGCAGCTTAGTGCGGGGTTACGAGCAGTACTTC. It codes for CASSLVRGYEQYF.

This clone turned up a few times. This chain connects TRBV9 to TRBJ2-1, with 10 bases identical to TRBD2. Germline V gives CDR1 SGDLS, CDR2 YYNGEE. The CDR3 has 16 amino acids. Losses at the gene ends were 2 bases for V and 3 bases for J; bases not matched to a gene: 5. The CDR3 loop is CASSVSIAGGYNEQFF. In DNA, the CDR3 is TGTGCCAGCAGCGTGTCAATAGCGGGGGGCTACAATGAGCAGTTCTTC. Filled out from reference TRBV9 and TRBJ2-1, the complete variable domain reads DSGVTQTPKHLITATGQRVTLRCSPRSGDLSVYWYQQSLDQGLQFLIQYYNGEERAKGNILERFSAQQFPDLHSELNLSSLELGDSALYFCASSVSIAGGYNEQFFGPGTRLTVL.

This clone was recorded a few times. This chain connects TRBV9 to TRBJ2-2, with 7 bases lining up with TRBD2. V lost 1 base to trimming and J lost 1 base; unmatched junction nucleotides: 4. The V gene's germline CDR1 is SGDLS and CDR2 YYNGEE. The CDR3 totals 16 residues. CDR3 region: CASSVRDYVNTGELFF. The CDR3 region has the DNA TGTGCCAGCAGCGTACGGGACTACGTGAACACCGGGGAGCTGTTTTTT. The variable domain in full, with the rest retrieved from reference TRBV9 and TRBJ2-2, is DSGVTQTPKHLITATGQRVTLRCSPRSGDLSVYWYQQSLDQGLQFLIQYYNGEERAKGNILERFSAQQFPDLHSELNLSSLELGDSALYFCASSVRDYVNTGELFFGEGSRLTVL.

This chain joins TRBV27 and TRBJ1-1; D not certain. V dropped 7 bases and J dropped 4 bases, with 13 bases sitting between them. This CDR3 contains 13 residues. The germline V gene has CDR1 MNHEY and CDR2 SMNVEV (reference sequence). The CDR3: CASNLRESTEAFF. The CDR3 DNA reads TGTGCCAGCAATCTACGGGAGTCCACTGAAGCTTTCTTT.

In its sample, this clone was seen a few times. The chain couples TRBV28 to TRBJ2-2, with no clear D. The V end lost 8 bases, the J end lost 4 bases, and 14 bases lay between the germline ends. Germline-derived CDR1 and CDR2 are MDHEN and SYDVKM. This CDR3 contains 14 residues. Here the CDR3 reads CASGPQTSTGELFF. The CDR3 bases are TGTGCCAGCGGACCACAGACGTCCACCGGGGAGCTGTTTTTT.

The chain combines TRBV9 with TRBJ2-5; D is uncertain. V gave up 4 bases and J gave up 5 bases, with 18 bases separating them. Germline CDR1 and CDR2: SGDLS and YYNGEE. The CDR3 spans 15 residues. The CDR3, as DNA: TGTGCCAGCAGCCTCTTTGGTCGGGCCGGGGAGACCCAGTACTTC. Protein sequence: CASSLFGRAGETQYF.

This clone was seen ten or more times. The J gene is TRBJ2-1, the V gene TRBV7-9, with TRBD1 matching over 8 bases. The germline V gene encodes CDR1 SEHNR and CDR2 FQNEAQ (reference sequence). V gave up 4 bases and J gave up 16 bases; unmatched junction bases: 9. The CDR3 sequence is 12 residues long. Here the CDR3 reads CASSSDRDRPFF. The CDR3, as DNA: TGTGCCAGCAGCTCCGACCGGGACAGGCCCTTCTTC.

The chain carries TRBV7-2 and TRBJ2-7; D call uncertain. The CDR3 has 14 amino acids. Trimming took 4 bases from V and 3 from J, leaving 13 bases between them. Germline V gene data show CDR1 as SGHTA and CDR2 as FQGNSA. Here the CDR3 reads CASSSARAFYEQYF. The CDR3 nucleotides are TGTGCCAGCAGCTCCGCACGGGCTTTCTACGAGCAGTACTTC.

This clone was detected a few times. This chain links TRBV6-6 with TRBJ1-2; D is unclear. The germline V gene has CDR1 MNHNY and CDR2 SVGAGI (reference sequence). Trimming removed 6 bases from V and 0 bases from J, with 17 bases in between. This CDR3 spans 16 amino acids. This CDR3 is CASSRTGMGSNYGYTF. The CDR3 DNA sequence: TGTGCCAGCAGCCGCACGGGAATGGGATCTAACTATGGCTACACCTTC.

The sample holds a few counts of this clone. Other DNA sequences from this sample encode an identical CDR3 as well. The chain is built from TRBV18 and TRBJ2-7, with 12 nucleotides matching TRBD1. Looked up from germline, CDR1 is KGHSH and CDR2 is LQKENI. The CDR3 loop spans 14 amino acids. After removal of 3 bases from V and 5 bases from J, the junction contained 2 bases not matched to a gene. The CDR3 reads CASSPGQGANEQYF. The CDR3 DNA follows: TGTGCCAGCTCACCGGGACAGGGGGCCAACGAGCAGTACTTC.

The table lists this clone with a few counts. The chain joins TRBV6-5 to TRBJ2-5, with D perhaps given as TRBD1 or TRBD2 (5 bases each). Germline CDR1 is MNHEY and CDR2 is SVGAGI. The germline V and J ends were trimmed by 7 bases and 2 bases, with 14 bases remaining between them. CDR3 length equals 14 residues. Written as DNA, the CDR3 is TGTGCCAGCATTTCCACGGGACGTCAAGAGACCCAGTACTTC. Its protein product is CASISTGRQETQYF.

This clone was seen repeatedly, ten times or more. The chain employs TRBV9 and TRBJ1-4; D might be TRBD1 (5 bases). V lost 4 bases, J lost 5 bases, and 12 bases lay in between. Germline CDR1 SGDLS, CDR2 YYNGEE. This CDR3 has 14 residues. CDR3 sequence: CASSSGTPNEKLFF. DNA for the CDR3: TGTGCCAGCAGCTCGGGGACGCCCAATGAAAAACTGTTTTTT.

The CDR3 sequence is CASSYSLAGVSDEQFF. CDR3 in DNA: TGCGCCAGCAGCTACTCACTAGCGGGAGTCTCTGATGAGCAGTTCTTC. The V and J genes are TRBV5-1 and TRBJ2-1; 11 bases fit TRBD2. Germline CDR1 SGHRS, CDR2 YFSETQ. This CDR3 has 16 residues. V dropped 3 bases and J dropped 8; count of bases not matched to a gene: 10.

This chain connects TRBV27 to TRBJ1-1; D is undetermined. The CDR3 totals 14 residues. Trimming stripped 3 bases from V and 0 bases from J, with 8 bases between. Germline assignment: CDR1 MNHEY and CDR2 SMNVEV (reference sequence). CDR3 residues: CASSFAGLNTEAFF. The DNA of the CDR3 is TGTGCCAGCAGTTTTGCAGGTCTGAACACTGAAGCTTTCTTT.

The CDR3 bases are TGTGCCAGCAGCCGAGGACTCTCCGACTACGAGCAGTACTTC. Protein product: CASSRGLSDYEQYF. This chain uses TRBV6-5 with TRBJ2-7; D possibly corresponds to TRBD2 (5 bases). The V gene's germline CDR1 is MNHEY and CDR2 SVGAGI. Trimming took 6 bases from V and 3 from J, leaving 15 bases between them. There are 14 residues in the CDR3.

In this sample, this clone turned up a few times. This chain connects TRBV7-9 to TRBJ1-3; D unresolved. Trimming took 3 bases from V and 2 from J, leaving 5 bases between them. CDR3 length equals 13 residues. Germline assignment: CDR1 SEHNR and CDR2 FQNEAQ (reference sequence). The CDR3, as DNA: TGTGCCAGCAGCTTTTGGGCTGGAAACACCATATATTTT. This sequence encodes CASSFWAGNTIYF.

As to this clone: Other DNA sequences in this sample translate to the same CDR3. Here the CDR3 DNA reads TGTGCCTGGAGTGTGGGCACTGAAGCTTTCTTT. The encoded protein is CAWSVGTEAFF. The chain uses TRBV30 and TRBJ1-1; no clear D gene. Trimming took off 0 bases at V and 4 bases at J, with 3 bases between the two ends. The CDR3 has 11 residues. CDR1 is GTSNPN, CDR2 SVGIG, per germline (reference sequence).